A selection of T cell receptor beta chains follows, all from one sample in a study of shared clonotypes between healthy human individuals. Here immunoSEQ multiplex PCR was the method, and the copy in TCRdb shows in-frame clones only, minus some. This table has about 100,000 clones, about 67% appearing once. The sequenced material came from memory CD8+ T cells sorted from blood. The receptors shown here come from a woman younger than 45 in good health. Both conserved end residues are part of each CDR3. D genes are given only for firm matches. Not all rows give a size; the values are once, few, many and, for expanded clones, a class.

CDR3 length: 13
J gene: TRBJ2-5
D gene: -
V gene: TRBV28
clone size: -
CDR3 protein: CASLRVPGETQYF
CDR3 DNA: TGTGCCAGCCTGCGGGTGCCCGGAGAGACCCAGTACTTC

CDR3 length: 15
J gene: TRBJ1-3
D gene: -
V gene: TRBV4-1
clone size: -
CDR3 protein: CASSLEGGTGNTIYF
CDR3 DNA: TGCGCCAGCAGCCTTGAGGGGGGTACTGGAAACACCATATATTTT

CDR3 length: 18
J gene: TRBJ2-6
D gene: -
V gene: TRBV12-1
clone size: -
CDR3 protein: CASSGKTVGQSRANVLTF
CDR3 DNA: TGTGCCAGCAGCGGCAAAACTGTAGGACAAAGTCGGGCCAACGTCCTGACTTTC

CDR3 length: 14
J gene: TRBJ1-4
D gene: -
V gene: TRBV6-1
clone size: -
CDR3 protein: CASSERGREEKLFF
CDR3 DNA: TGTGCCAGCAGTGAGAGGGGGAGGGAGGAAAAACTGTTTTTT

CDR3 length: 15
J gene: TRBJ2-7
D gene: -
V gene: TRBV18
clone size: once
CDR3 protein: CASSRLYSLTYEQYF
CDR3 DNA: TGTGCCAGCTCACGACTGTACTCCCTGACCTACGAGCAGTACTTC

CDR3 length: 13
J gene: TRBJ2-7
D gene: TRBD2
V gene: TRBV2
clone size: -
CDR3 protein: CASRTSGVYEQYF
CDR3 DNA: TGTGCCAGCAGAACTAGCGGGGTCTACGAGCAGTACTTC

CDR3 length: 14
J gene: TRBJ2-2
D gene: -
V gene: TRBV6-5
clone size: few
CDR3 protein: CASSSRWNTGELFF
CDR3 DNA: TGTGCCAGCAGTTCCCGATGGAACACCGGGGAGCTGTTTTTT

CDR3 length: 14
J gene: TRBJ1-3
D gene: -
V gene: TRBV6-5
clone size: -
CDR3 protein: CASRGAYSGNTIYF
CDR3 DNA: TGTGCCAGCCGCGGGGCCTACTCTGGAAACACCATATATTTT

CDR3 length: 15
J gene: TRBJ2-7
D gene: TRBD2
V gene: TRBV10-1
clone size: -
CDR3 protein: CASSEGSGGSYEQYF
CDR3 DNA: TGCGCCAGCAGTGAGGGGTCGGGAGGGTCCTACGAGCAGTACTTC

CDR3 length: 15
J gene: TRBJ1-2
D gene: -
V gene: TRBV5-6
clone size: -
CDR3 protein: CASSLLGGLSYGYTF
CDR3 DNA: TGTGCCAGCAGCTTGCTTGGAGGACTTAGCTATGGCTACACCTTC

CDR3 length: 14
J gene: TRBJ2-7
D gene: -
V gene: TRBV7-9
clone size: many
CDR3 protein: CASSLVTGGYEQYF
CDR3 DNA: TGTGCCAGCAGCTTAGTGACAGGAGGCTACGAGCAGTACTTC

CDR3 length: 13
J gene: TRBJ1-1
D gene: -
V gene: TRBV5-1
clone size: many
CDR3 protein: CASSHGVNTEAFF
CDR3 DNA: TGCGCCAGCAGCCACGGGGTGAACACTGAAGCTTTCTTT

CDR3 length: 15
J gene: TRBJ2-1
D gene: -
V gene: TRBV11-1
clone size: -
CDR3 protein: CASSSFWGLYNEQFF
CDR3 DNA: TGTGCCAGCAGCTCGTTTTGGGGGCTATACAATGAGCAGTTCTTC

CDR3 length: 15
J gene: TRBJ1-5
D gene: -
V gene: TRBV19
clone size: once
CDR3 protein: CASSIVAKGNQPQHF
CDR3 DNA: TGTGCCAGTAGTATTGTAGCTAAGGGCAATCAGCCCCAGCATTTT

CDR3 length: 16
J gene: TRBJ1-5
D gene: TRBD1
V gene: TRBV10-3
clone size: -
CDR3 protein: CAISETGTAFNQPQHF
CDR3 DNA: TGTGCCATCAGTGAAACCGGGACAGCCTTCAATCAGCCCCAGCATTTT

CDR3 length: 13
J gene: TRBJ2-5
D gene: -
V gene: TRBV7-8
clone size: few
CDR3 protein: CASSPDRQETQYF
CDR3 DNA: TGTGCCAGCAGCCCCGACAGGCAAGAGACCCAGTACTTC

CDR3 length: 16
J gene: TRBJ2-7
D gene: TRBD2
V gene: TRBV5-5
clone size: -
CDR3 protein: CASSFDSGRAHYEQYF
CDR3 DNA: TGTGCCAGCAGCTTTGACAGCGGGAGGGCCCACTACGAGCAGTACTTC

CDR3 length: 13
J gene: TRBJ2-7
D gene: -
V gene: TRBV6-5
clone size: -
CDR3 protein: CASKVGDTYEQYF
CDR3 DNA: TGTGCCAGCAAGGTAGGGGACACCTACGAGCAGTACTTC

CDR3 length: 14
J gene: TRBJ2-7
D gene: -
V gene: TRBV5-1
clone size: -
CDR3 protein: CASSLAVSGGEGYF
CDR3 DNA: TGCGCCAGCAGCTTGGCCGTCTCTGGAGGGGAAGGGTACTTC

CDR3 length: 15
J gene: TRBJ1-1
D gene: -
V gene: TRBV9
clone size: few
CDR3 protein: CASSVAEGKGTEAFF
CDR3 DNA: TGTGCCAGCAGCGTAGCAGAAGGGAAGGGAACTGAAGCTTTCTTT

CDR3 length: 19
J gene: TRBJ2-7
D gene: TRBD2
V gene: TRBV5-1
clone size: -
CDR3 protein: CASSLNRVGRTVSSYEQYF
CDR3 DNA: TGCGCCAGCAGCTTGAATCGGGTCGGGAGGACCGTTAGCTCCTACGAGCAGTACTTC